One sample yielded the 20 T cell receptor beta chains listed below, sequenced in a study of blood T cell repertoires in COVID-19. The method was immunoSEQ multiplex PCR; TCRdb's version includes in-frame clones alone and lacks a portion of them. The data hold about 230,000 clones, with around four fifths observed a single time. Sequencing used peripheral blood. These receptors originate from a woman in her 70s with active or convalescent COVID-19.

This clone was seen a single time. The chain carries TRBV11-1 and TRBJ1-2; 9 nucleotides align to TRBD1. From germline, CDR1 is SGHAT and CDR2 FQDESV (reference sequence). The CDR3 extends over 16 amino acids. V trimming: 5 bases; J trimming: 2 bases; junction bases outside the gene matches: 9. CDR3 amino acids: CASSHLAGQGNYGYTF. CDR3 nucleotides: TGTGCCAGCAGCCACCTCGCGGGACAGGGCAACTATGGCTACACCTTC.

This chain connects TRBV11-2 to TRBJ2-1; D gene unclear. The V gene lost 4 bases and the J gene lost 8 bases, with 6 bases spanning the gap. The CDR3 has 11 residues. Germline V gene lookup returns CDR1 SGHAT and CDR2 FQNNGV. CDR3 sequence reads: CASSSPYEQFF. The CDR3 DNA reads TGTGCCAGCAGCTCCCCCTATGAGCAGTTCTTC.

This rearrangement joins TRBV9 to TRBJ1-4, with TRBD1 as a possible D gene (5 bases). The CDR3 is 13 residues long. The germline CDR1 and CDR2 sequences are SGDLS and YYNGEE. Trimming left V 3 bases short and J 10 bases short, with 13 bases between. The CDR3 loop is CASSENPGGKLFF. The CDR3 bases are TGTGCCAGCAGCGAGAACCCGGGGGGAAAACTGTTTTTT.

This clone was recorded once. This chain uses TRBV30 with TRBJ1-2; 9 bases map to TRBD1. V lost 3 bases to trimming and J lost 8 bases; unmatched junction nucleotides: 7. This CDR3 has 13 amino acids. Germline values: CDR1 GTSNPN, CDR2 SVGIG (reference sequence). The CDR3: CAWRDRGPIGYTF. The CDR3 region has the DNA TGTGCCTGGAGGGACAGGGGCCCGATCGGCTACACCTTC.

The V and J genes are TRBV7-9 and TRBJ1-1; 7 nucleotides align to TRBD1. The CDR3 is 11 residues long. The ends lost 9 bases at V and 7 bases at J; junction bases unmatched: 5. Per germline, CDR1 SEHNR and CDR2 FQNEAQ (reference sequence). CDR3 residues: CASRDSSEAFF. CDR3 DNA: TGTGCCAGTCGGGACAGCAGTGAAGCTTTCTTT.

The CDR3 is CASSSPGQGFGTDTQYF. The CDR3 coding sequence is TGTGCCAGCAGTTCTCCGGGACAGGGTTTTGGCACAGATACGCAGTATTTT. This chain joins TRBV27 and TRBJ2-3, with 9 positions matching TRBD1. V was clipped by 4 bases and J by 1 base; unmatched bases: 9. This CDR3 comprises 17 residues. Per the germline V gene, CDR1 is MNHEY and CDR2 is SMNVEV (reference sequence).

The rearrangement uses TRBV28 and TRBJ1-2; D is perhaps TRBD1 (5 bases). Trimming stripped 6 bases from V and 8 bases from J, with 19 bases between. Per the germline V gene, CDR1 is MDHEN and CDR2 is SYDVKM. CDR3 size: 14 residues. The CDR3 nucleotides read TGTGCCAGCAGCCTCCCCCAGGGCGGACGAGGCTACACCTTC. This codes for CASSLPQGGRGYTF.

The gene calls are TRBV10-3 and TRBJ2-7; 14 nucleotides match TRBD2. In germline, CDR1 is ENHRY, CDR2 SYGVKD. The CDR3 is made up of 19 amino acids. After removal of 3 bases from V and 2 bases from J, the junction contained 12 bases not matched to a gene. CDR3 protein: CAISDISGTSGRTTYEQYF. For the CDR3, the DNA is TGTGCCATCAGTGACATATCCGGGACTAGCGGGAGAACAACCTACGAGCAGTACTTC.

This sequence joins TRBV11-3 and TRBJ1-1, with TRBD1 identical over 10 bases. The CDR3 is 14 residues long. V trimming: 3 bases; J trimming: 4 bases; junction bases outside the gene matches: 2. The V gene's germline CDR1 is SGHNT and CDR2 YENEEA. CDR3 nucleotides: TGTGCCAGCAGCTTGGGACAGGGGCTCACTGAAGCTTTCTTT. Protein: CASSLGQGLTEAFF.

This clone has only a few counts. The chain links TRBV7-2 to TRBJ2-7; possible D gene TRBD2, 8 bases. In germline, CDR1 is SGHTA, CDR2 FQGNSA. CDR3 size: 15 residues. Trimming removed 1 base at V and 12 bases at J, with 22 bases between. The DNA of the CDR3 is TGTGCCAGCAGCTTAGTCCACAGGGGCTCCCGGGAGGGGTACTTC. Its protein product is CASSLVHRGSREGYF.

The rearrangement links TRBV4-1 to TRBJ1-4, with 9 bases matching TRBD1. Germline V lookup: CDR1 MGHRA, CDR2 YSYEKL. V was clipped by 8 bases and J by 2 bases; unmatched bases: 12. The CDR3 consists of 17 residues. The CDR3 DNA reads TGCGCCAGCCGCATTACTGCACAGGGGGCGACTAATGAAAAACTGTTTTTT. Translation: CASRITAQGATNEKLFF.

The chain couples TRBV3-1 (or the pseudogene TRBV3-2) to TRBJ2-1; D gene uncertain. V lost 6 bases and J 8 bases, leaving 5 bases between the germline ends. There are 10 residues in the CDR3. CDR1 and CDR2 (germline): LGHDT, YNNKEL (reference sequence). The CDR3: CASRGYEQFF. The CDR3 DNA reads as TGTGCCAGCAGGGGCTATGAGCAGTTCTTC.

This chain connects TRBV18 to TRBJ1-5; D ambiguous. The CDR3 contains 12 residues. V lost 6 bases and J 4 bases, leaving 7 bases between the germline ends. Germline V CDR1 and CDR2: KGHSH, LQKENI. For the CDR3, the DNA is TGTGCCAGCTCCGTCCCTAATCAGCCCCAGCATTTT. Translation gives CASSVPNQPQHF.

This clone was recorded only once. The chain joins TRBV3-1 (or the pseudogene TRBV3-2) to TRBJ2-1; TRBD2 matches 9 bases. The CDR3 extends over 16 amino acids. J was trimmed by 10 bases and V by 3 bases; bases with no gene match: 13. Germline V gives CDR1 LGHDT, CDR2 YNNKEL (reference sequence). CDR3 nucleotides: TGTGCCAGCAGCCAGGGTTGGTTGGGACTAGCAGGGGAGCAGTTCTTC. As protein: CASSQGWLGLAGEQFF.

The V call is TRBV7-9, the J call TRBJ1-4, with 9 bases aligning to TRBD1. Germline V gives CDR1 SEHNR, CDR2 FQNEAQ (reference sequence). The ends lost 5 bases at V and 8 bases at J; junction bases unmatched: 12. The CDR3 loop spans 16 amino acids. CDR3 sequence reads: CASSTGQGNLREKLFF. CDR3 sequence (DNA): TGTGCCAGCAGCACGGGACAGGGCAACTTACGGGAAAAACTGTTTTTT.

This clone appeared a single time. The rearrangement uses TRBV27 and TRBJ2-3, with 16 positions matching TRBD2. The V gene's germline CDR1 is MNHEY and CDR2 SMNVEV (reference sequence). J gave up 4 bases and V 5 bases, and 6 bases lay outside the gene matches. The CDR3 is 17 amino acids. The CDR3 loop reads CASSPGLAGGPADTQYF. The CDR3 DNA reads TGTGCCAGCAGTCCGGGACTAGCGGGAGGGCCGGCAGATACGCAGTATTTT.

The V and J genes are TRBV6-5 and TRBJ2-5; D unclear. The CDR3 contains 13 residues. CDR1 MNHEY and CDR2 SVGAGI come from the germline V gene. Deletions cut 8 bases from V and 1 base from J, with 11 bases between. CDR3 amino acids: CASHPTGQETQYF. The CDR3 coding sequence is TGTGCCAGCCATCCCACGGGCCAAGAGACCCAGTACTTC.

The V and J genes are TRBV5-6 and TRBJ1-3; 9 bases line up with TRBD1. Per germline, CDR1 SGHDT and CDR2 YYEEEE. The CDR3 has 14 residues. V shed 5 bases and J 9 bases; nucleotides not matched to a gene: 9. The DNA of the CDR3 is TGTGCCAGCAGTCGGACAGGGGTCTTGGGCACCATATATTTT. Translation gives CASSRTGVLGTIYF.

V gene TRBV7-9 combines with J gene TRBJ2-1; the D gene is possibly TRBD2 (6 bases). Germline V CDR1 and CDR2: SEHNR, FQNEAQ (reference sequence). The CDR3 is made up of 14 amino acids. Trimming stripped 1 base from V and 9 bases from J, with 13 bases between. CDR3 sequence reads: CASSLGGGGGEQFF. The CDR3 DNA reads as TGTGCCAGCAGCTTAGGGGGAGGAGGTGGTGAGCAGTTCTTC. Using reference TRBV7-9 and TRBJ2-1 for the parts outside the CDR3, the full variable domain is DTGVSQNPRHKITKRGQNVTFRCDPISEHNRLYWYRQTLGQGPEFLTYFQNEAQLEKSRLLSDRFSAERPKGSFSTLEIQRTEQGDSAMYLCASSLGGGGGEQFFGPGTRLTVL.

The genes are TRBV2 and TRBJ2-7, with 7 bases identical to TRBD1. The length of the CDR3 is 13 residues. CDR1 SNHLY and CDR2 FYNNEI come from the germline V gene. The junction had 13 bases not matched to a gene; V was cut back by 10 bases and J by 7 bases. The CDR3 nucleotides read TGTGCCACTCATGGGACAGCGCCTCGGGAGCAGTACTTC. Translating gives CATHGTAPREQYF.